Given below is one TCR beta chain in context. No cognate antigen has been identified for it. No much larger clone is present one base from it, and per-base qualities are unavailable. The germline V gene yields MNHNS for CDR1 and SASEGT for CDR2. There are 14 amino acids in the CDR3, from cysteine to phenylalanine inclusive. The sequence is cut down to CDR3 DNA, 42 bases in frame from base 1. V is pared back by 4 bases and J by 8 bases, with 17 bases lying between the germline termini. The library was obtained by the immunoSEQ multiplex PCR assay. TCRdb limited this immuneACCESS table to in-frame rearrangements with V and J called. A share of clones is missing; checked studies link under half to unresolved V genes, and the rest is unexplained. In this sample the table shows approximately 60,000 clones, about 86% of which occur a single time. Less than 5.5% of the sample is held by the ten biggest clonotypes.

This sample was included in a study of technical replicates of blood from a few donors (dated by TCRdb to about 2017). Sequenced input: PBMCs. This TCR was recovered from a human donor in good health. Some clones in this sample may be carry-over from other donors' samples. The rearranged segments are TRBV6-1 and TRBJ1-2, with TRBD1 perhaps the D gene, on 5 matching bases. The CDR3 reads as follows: CASSGGDASDGYTF. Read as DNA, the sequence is TGTGCCAGCAGTGGGGGGGACGCAAGTGACGGCTACACCTTC.